These 29 T cell receptor beta chains originate from one sample sequenced in a study of blood T cell repertoires in COVID-19. Sequencing used immunoSEQ multiplex PCR; TCRdb keeps in-frame clones, though not all of them. The sample includes over 55,000 clones, about 83% of them seen just once. The sample comprised peripheral blood. These receptor sequences come from a man aged 45 to 65 with COVID-19, enrolled during active disease.

This chain links TRBV11-2 with TRBJ2-2; D is possibly TRBD2 (5 bases). V lost 6 bases and J lost 7, with 21 bases in between. The CDR3 runs 16 residues. The germline V gene encodes CDR1 SGHAT and CDR2 FQNNGV. In nucleotides, the CDR3 is TGTGCCAGCAGTCCTCCTTTCCGACCAGGAGGCGGGGAGCTGTTTTTT. Its translation is CASSPPFRPGGGELFF. The full variable domain, rest sourced from reference TRBV11-2 and TRBJ2-2, is EAGVAQSPRYKIIEKRQSVAFWCNPISGHATLYWYQQILGQGPKLLIQFQNNGVVDDSQLPKDRFSAERLKGVDSTLKIQPAKLEDSAVYLCASSPPFRPGGGELFFGEGSRLTVL.

This chain uses TRBV24-1 with TRBJ2-7, with a possible D match to TRBD2 (5 bases). The CDR3 loop spans 12 amino acids. Trimming took off 5 bases at V and 7 bases at J, with 11 bases between the two ends. Germline CDR1 and CDR2: KGHDR and SFDVKD. Written as DNA, the CDR3 is TGTGCCACCAGTGCGGCGGGCCGGGAGCAGTACTTC. Protein sequence: CATSAAGREQYF.

The chain employs TRBV5-4 and TRBJ2-7; tentatively, D is TRBD2 (6 bases). CDR1 is SGHNT and CDR2 is YYREEE in the germline V gene (reference sequence). The ends were cut back, 4 bases at V and 3 bases at J, with 17 bases in the middle. There are 15 residues in the CDR3. The CDR3, as DNA: TGTGCCAGCAGCGGAGGGTCGACTAGTTACTACGAGCAGTACTTC. Translation gives CASSGGSTSYYEQYF.

As regards this clone: This sample also contains other DNA sequences that code for the same CDR3. The chain is built from TRBV2 and TRBJ1-6, with 10 positions matching TRBD1. The V gene end was trimmed by 4 bases and the J gene end by 7 bases; junction bases not matched to a gene: 1. Per germline, CDR1 SNHLY and CDR2 FYNNEI. CDR3 size: 14 residues. CDR3 nucleotide sequence: TGTGCCAGCAGTGTGACAGGGGGCAATTCACCCCTCCACTTT. This gives the protein CASSVTGGNSPLHF.

The chain carries TRBV12-3 or TRBV12-4 and TRBJ1-6; a possible D gene is TRBD1 (6 bases). V was shortened by 4 bases and J by 10 bases, with 8 bases between the two germline ends. This CDR3 has 12 residues. CDR3 in amino acids: CASSSTGSPLHF. The CDR3 DNA is TGTGCCAGCAGTTCAACAGGGTCACCCCTCCACTTT.

The chain employs TRBV6-5 and TRBJ2-3; 9 positions match TRBD2. V shed 8 bases and J 3 bases; nucleotides not matched to a gene: 9. Germline V gene sequence: CDR1 MNHEY, CDR2 SVGAGI. The CDR3 length is 15 residues. The CDR3 protein is CASGASGARTDTQYF. As DNA, the CDR3 is TGTGCCAGCGGAGCTAGCGGGGCGAGGACAGATACGCAGTATTTT.

The chain uses TRBV6-1 and TRBJ2-7; D call uncertain. The V gene lost 3 bases and the J gene lost 2 bases, with 8 bases spanning the gap. The CDR3 covers 13 residues. Germline CDR1 is MNHNS and CDR2 is SASEGT. Here the CDR3 reads CASSDSFPYEQYF. The DNA for the CDR3 is TGTGCCAGCAGTGACAGTTTTCCCTACGAGCAGTACTTC.

The chain links TRBV7-9 to TRBJ2-3; D ambiguous. Trimming shortened V by 1 base and J by 6 bases, and 20 bases separated the two germline ends. This CDR3 has 17 amino acids. Germline V lookup: CDR1 SEHNR, CDR2 FQNEAQ (reference sequence). CDR3 bases: TGTGCCAGCAGCTTAGATGCGTGGCTAGGATGGATGGATACGCAGTATTTT. It yields the protein CASSLDAWLGWMDTQYF.

The chain has TRBV7-8 and TRBJ2-2; no firm D call. Trimming shortened V by 2 bases and J by 7 bases, and 8 bases separated the two germline ends. In germline, CDR1 is SGHVS, CDR2 FQNEAQ. The length of the CDR3 is 13 residues. As DNA, the CDR3 is TGTGCCAGCAGCTTACGCCGCGGCGGGGAGCTGTTTTTT. It is translated as CASSLRRGGELFF.

The V and J genes are TRBV19 and TRBJ2-7, with D maybe TRBD1 (5 bases). Germline CDR1 LNHDA, CDR2 SQIVND (reference sequence). Trimming took off 3 bases at V and 4 bases at J, with 16 bases between the two ends. This CDR3 is built from 15 residues. DNA of the CDR3: TGTGCCAGTAGTATCCACACAGGAATATTTTACGAGCAGTACTTC. Encoded protein: CASSIHTGIFYEQYF.

The chain employs TRBV5-1 and TRBJ2-1; D ambiguous. V was clipped by 10 bases and J by 4 bases, with 18 bases between them. This CDR3 comprises 14 residues. CDR1 is SGHRS, CDR2 YFSETQ, per germline. DNA of the CDR3: TGCGCCTCCTCCGAGACGACTTATTACAATGAGCAGTTCTTC. Amino acids: CASSETTYYNEQFF.

The CDR3 bases are TGTGCCAGCAGACTAGGAGGTGGGATTTACAATGAGCAGTTCTTC. Protein sequence: CASRLGGGIYNEQFF. The rearrangement links TRBV11-2 to TRBJ2-1; a possible D gene is TRBD2 (5 bases). Germline-derived CDR1 and CDR2 are SGHAT and FQNNGV. This CDR3 is built from 15 residues. Trimming removed 6 bases at V and 4 bases at J, with 16 bases between.

The CDR3 nucleotides are TGTGCCATCAGCCCTGGGACAGCTAACTATGGCTACACCTTC. Its translation is CAISPGTANYGYTF. The genes are TRBV10-3 and TRBJ1-2, with 7 positions matching TRBD1. Trimming removed 6 bases from V and 0 bases from J; junction bases left unmatched: 4. The CDR3 contains 14 residues. CDR1 and CDR2 from the germline V gene are ENHRY and SYGVKD.

This clone came up a few times. The chain links TRBV6-6 to TRBJ2-7, with 7 bases fitting TRBD2. The CDR3 is 13 residues long. The germline gives CDR1 MNHNY, CDR2 SVGAGI (reference sequence). With V trimmed by 6 bases and J by 4 bases, 6 bases remained unmatched. DNA for the CDR3: TGTGCCAGCAGCCTCCCCGGGGGGTACGAGCAGTACTTC. Translating it yields CASSLPGGYEQYF.

The chain is built from TRBV5-4 and TRBJ2-2; D not certain. The length of the CDR3 is 14 residues. Per germline, CDR1 SGHNT and CDR2 YYREEE (reference sequence). V dropped 4 bases and J dropped 1 base, with 8 bases sitting between them. In DNA form, the CDR3 reads TGTGCCAGCAGCAAACAAAGGAACACCGGGGAGCTGTTTTTT. Translated, it gives CASSKQRNTGELFF. The full variable domain, completed using reference TRBV5-4 and TRBJ2-2, is ETGVTQSPTHLIKTRGQQVTLRCSSQSGHNTVSWYQQALGQGPQFIFQYYREEENGRGNFPPRFSGLQFPNYSSELNVNALELDDSALYLCASSKQRNTGELFFGEGSRLTVL.

The rearrangement links TRBV13 to TRBJ2-7; 8 bases match TRBD2. Trimming removed 6 bases from V and 0 bases from J; junction bases left unmatched: 7. This CDR3 has 15 amino acids. The germline CDR1 and CDR2 sequences are PRHDT and FYEKMQ (reference sequence). The CDR3 bases are TGTGCCAGCAGGCTGAGGCGGGAGGTCTCCTACGAGCAGTACTTC. It yields the protein CASRLRREVSYEQYF.

The CDR3 sequence: CASSDARDTPIYEQYF. CDR3 DNA: TGCGCCAGCAGCGATGCGCGGGATACTCCTATATACGAGCAGTACTTC. J is TRBJ2-7 and V is TRBV10-1, with D perhaps matching TRBD2 (6 bases). The CDR3 extends over 16 amino acids. The germline gives CDR1 WNHNN, CDR2 SYGVQD (reference sequence). V lost 6 bases and J 4 bases, leaving 22 bases between the germline ends.

The genes are TRBV24-1 and TRBJ1-2, with 10 bases aligning to TRBD1. Looked up from germline, CDR1 is KGHDR and CDR2 is SFDVKD. V lost 12 bases, J lost 5 bases, and 8 bases stayed unmatched. CDR3 length: 13 amino acids. CDR3 DNA: TGTGCCTCTCGAAGGGACAGGGGTTATGGCTACACCTTC. It specifies CASRRDRGYGYTF.

The chain uses TRBV4-1 and TRBJ1-5; TRBD1 might be the D (6 bases). The CDR3 length is 15 residues. Trimming removed 4 bases from V and 5 bases from J, with 15 bases in between. Germline values: CDR1 MGHRA, CDR2 YSYEKL. The CDR3 here is CASSRSGGGDQPQHF. CDR3 coding DNA: TGCGCCAGCAGCCGCTCAGGAGGGGGGGATCAGCCCCAGCATTTT.

The V call is TRBV6-2 or TRBV6-3, the J call TRBJ2-7; D uncertain. This CDR3 region has 12 residues. The germline V gene encodes CDR1 MNHEY and CDR2 SVGEGT. Between the trimmed V and J ends, which lost 5 bases and 2 bases, there was a span of 7 bases. As DNA, the CDR3 is TGTGCCAGCAGTCGCACAGCCTACGAGCAGTACTTC. This sequence encodes CASSRTAYEQYF.

The chain couples TRBV7-9 to TRBJ2-7, with a tentative D call TRBD1 (7 bases). The CDR3 extends over 12 amino acids. From germline, CDR1 is SEHNR and CDR2 FQNEAQ (reference sequence). V was pared by 5 bases and J by 9 bases, with 14 bases between. The CDR3 region has the DNA TGTGCCAGCAGCCTCCAGGGGGAGGTGCAGTACTTC. Translation: CASSLQGEVQYF.

CDR3 region: CARSLAGCRGSYEQYF. CDR3 coding DNA: TGTGCCAGAAGCTTGGCGGGGTGCAGGGGCTCCTACGAGCAGTACTTC. V and J are TRBV5-3 and TRBJ2-7; possibly TRBD1 for D (6 bases). TRBV5-3 falls under the ORF class, with uncertain function. V was pared by 0 bases and J by 0 bases, with 13 bases between. CDR3 length: 16 amino acids.

The table lists this clone with a count of one. This sequence joins TRBV6-5 and TRBJ1-1; tentatively, D is TRBD1 (6 bases). V lost 6 bases and J lost 6, with 14 bases in between. The CDR3 runs 13 residues. Germline lookup yields CDR1 MNHEY and CDR2 SVGAGI. As DNA, the CDR3 is TGTGCCAGCAGCCCAACGGGGGGCGCTGAAGCTTTCTTT. It codes for CASSPTGGAEAFF.

The V call is TRBV6-1, the J call TRBJ2-5; 10 positions match TRBD1. J gave up 4 bases and V 2 bases, and 4 bases lay outside the gene matches. The V gene's germline CDR1 is MNHNS and CDR2 SASEGT. This CDR3 region has 15 residues. As DNA, the CDR3 is TGTGCCAGCAGTGAACAGGGACAGGGGTTAGAGACCCAGTACTTC. It encodes CASSEQGQGLETQYF.

This chain connects TRBV28 to TRBJ2-1, with 9 nucleotides matching TRBD1. V gave up 6 bases and J gave up 9 bases; unmatched junction bases: 18. Germline values: CDR1 MDHEN, CDR2 SYDVKM. The CDR3 is made up of 17 amino acids. CDR3 residues: CASRTPSGTGSWGEQFF. The CDR3 DNA reads as TGTGCCAGCAGAACCCCCTCCGGGACAGGGAGTTGGGGTGAGCAGTTCTTC.

This clone was counted a single time. The rearrangement uses TRBV29-1 and TRBJ2-4; D uncertain. The CDR3 runs 11 residues. CDR1 is SQVTM and CDR2 is ANQGSEA in the germline V gene. Between the trimmed V and J ends, which lost 4 bases and 6 bases, there was a span of 7 bases. This CDR3 reads CSVARGNIQYF. The CDR3 DNA follows: TGCAGCGTTGCCCGCGGAAACATTCAGTACTTC.

V gene TRBV4-1 combines with J gene TRBJ1-2; 7 positions agree with TRBD1. V shed 2 bases and J 8 bases; nucleotides not matched to a gene: 11. The CDR3 extends over 15 amino acids. Germline CDR1 reads MGHRA; CDR2 reads YSYEKL. CDR3 region: CASSQNRFRGKGYTF. The CDR3 DNA sequence: TGCGCCAGCAGCCAAAACCGGTTCAGGGGGAAAGGCTACACCTTC.

The chain is built from TRBV6-2 or TRBV6-3 and TRBJ1-2; a possible D gene is TRBD1 (5 bases). Germline lookup yields CDR1 MNHEY and CDR2 SVGEGT. V was shortened by 6 bases and J by 7 bases, with 15 bases between the two germline ends. The CDR3 covers 13 residues. CDR3 DNA: TGTGCCAGCAGCTCGGGGGAAATCCTTGGCTACACCTTC. Translating gives CASSSGEILGYTF.

This sequence joins TRBV28 and TRBJ2-1; 11 bases are shared with TRBD2. The CDR3 has 15 amino acids. CDR1 MDHEN and CDR2 SYDVKM come from the germline V gene. V trimming: 6 bases; J trimming: 5 bases; junction bases outside the gene matches: 6. The CDR3 sequence is CASRISGRANNEQFF. The CDR3 region has the DNA TGTGCCAGCAGGATTAGCGGGAGGGCCAACAATGAGCAGTTCTTC.